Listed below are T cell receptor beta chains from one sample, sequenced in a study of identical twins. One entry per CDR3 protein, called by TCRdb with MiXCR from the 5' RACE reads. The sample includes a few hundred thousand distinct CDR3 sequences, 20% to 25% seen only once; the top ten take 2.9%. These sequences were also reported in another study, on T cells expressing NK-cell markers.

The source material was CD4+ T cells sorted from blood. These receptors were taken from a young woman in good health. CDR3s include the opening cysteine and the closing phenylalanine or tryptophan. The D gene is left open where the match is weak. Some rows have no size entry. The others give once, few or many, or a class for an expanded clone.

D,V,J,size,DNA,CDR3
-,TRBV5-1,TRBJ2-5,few,TGCGCCAGCAGCCCAGGTGGTTTCGGCCAAGAGACCCAGTACTTC,CASSPGGFGQETQYF
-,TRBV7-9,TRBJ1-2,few,TGTGCCAGCAGCTGGGAGGGAAGGACGTACACCTTC,CASSWEGRTYTF
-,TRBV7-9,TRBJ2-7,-,TGTGCCAGCAGCTTAGGGTCGGGTGGGCAGTACTTC,CASSLGSGGQYF
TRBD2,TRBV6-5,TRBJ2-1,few,TGTGCCAGCAGATACGCTAGCGGGAGCTCCTACAATGAGCAGTTCTTC,CASRYASGSSYNEQFF
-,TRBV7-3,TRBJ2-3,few,TGTGCCAGCAGCCCTCATCCCCCACCAGATACGCAGTATTTT,CASSPHPPPDTQYF
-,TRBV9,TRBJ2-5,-,TGTGCCAGCAGCGTACGTGGGGGAGGTGGGGAGACCCAGTACTTC,CASSVRGGGGETQYF
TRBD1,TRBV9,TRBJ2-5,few,TGTGCCAGCAGCGTACAGGCAGGGGGTATGGAGACCCAGTACTTC,CASSVQAGGMETQYF
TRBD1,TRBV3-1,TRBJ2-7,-,TGTGCCAGCAGCCAAGTAGGGACAGGTGCCTACGAGCAGTACTTC,CASSQVGTGAYEQYF
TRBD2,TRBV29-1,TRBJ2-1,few,TGCAGCGTTCAAACCGGGACTAGCGGATACAATGAGCAGTTCTTC,CSVQTGTSGYNEQFF
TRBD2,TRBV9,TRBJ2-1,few,TGTGCCAGCAGTGGGGGACTAGCAGGTAATGAGCAGTTCTTC,CASSGGLAGNEQFF
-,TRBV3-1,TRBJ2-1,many,TGTGCCAGCAGCCCCGGGACTGCGTATAGGAATGAGCAGTTCTTC,CASSPGTAYRNEQFF
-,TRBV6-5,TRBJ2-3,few,TGTGCCAGCAGTTTCATACCTGGACGGAAACAAGATACGCAGTATTTT,CASSFIPGRKQDTQYF
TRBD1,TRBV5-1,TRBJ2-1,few,TGCGCCAGCAGCCCTGACAGGGCAGGTGAGCAGTTCTTC,CASSPDRAGEQFF
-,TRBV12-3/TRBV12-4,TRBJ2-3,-,TGTGCCAGCACCCCCCCCAGCCGCACAGATACGCAGTATTTT,CASTPPSRTDTQYF
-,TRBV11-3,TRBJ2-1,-,TGTGCCAGCAGCTTCTCGGTGAACTCCTACAATGAGCAGTTCTTC,CASSFSVNSYNEQFF
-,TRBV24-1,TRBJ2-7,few,TGTGCCACCAGTGAGCCTGGGCAGTACTTC,CATSEPGQYF
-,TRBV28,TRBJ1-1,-,TGTGCCAGCTGGTGGGACGGCCTGATTGGAGCTTTCTTT,CASWWDGLIGAFF
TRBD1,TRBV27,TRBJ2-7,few,TGTGCCAGCAGTCCCGCCGACAGGGTTTACGAGCAGTACTTC,CASSPADRVYEQYF
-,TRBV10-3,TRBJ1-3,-,TGTGCCATCAGTGAGGACCTGGGAGGAAACACCATATATTTT,CAISEDLGGNTIYF
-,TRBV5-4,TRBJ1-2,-,TGTGCCAGCAGCGCTAATACTCTCTATGGCTACACCTTC,CASSANTLYGYTF
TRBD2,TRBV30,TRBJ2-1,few,TGTGCCTGGAGTGAGACTAGCAGGTACAATGAGCAGTTCTTC,CAWSETSRYNEQFF
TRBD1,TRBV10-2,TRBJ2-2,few,TGCGCCAGCAGTGAGCCCGGACAGGTAGTCGGGGAGCTGTTTTTT,CASSEPGQVVGELFF
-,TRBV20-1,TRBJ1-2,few,TGCAGTGCTAGGACCACTAACTATGGCTACACCTTC,CSARTTNYGYTF
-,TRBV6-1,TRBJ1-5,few,TGTGCCAGCAGGGCCGGCCCCTATAGCAATCAGCCCCAGCATTTT,CASRAGPYSNQPQHF
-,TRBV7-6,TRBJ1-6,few,TGTGCCAGCAGCTTAGAGGCCGGGGTACCCTATAATTCACCCCTCCACTTT,CASSLEAGVPYNSPLHF
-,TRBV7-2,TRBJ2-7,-,TGTGCCAGCAGCTTAGCCCACCCCGTTCCCTACGAGCAGTACTTC,CASSLAHPVPYEQYF
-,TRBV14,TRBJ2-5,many,TGTGCCAGCAGCCAAGGGCACCCGGGCCAAGAGACCCAGTACTTC,CASSQGHPGQETQYF
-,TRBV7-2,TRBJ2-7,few,TGTGCCAGCAGCTTATTACTAGTTCCTTCCGAGCAGTACTTC,CASSLLLVPSEQYF
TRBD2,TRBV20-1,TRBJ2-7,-,TGCAGTGCTTCGACTAGCGGGGGTAACTACGAGCAGTACTTC,CSASTSGGNYEQYF
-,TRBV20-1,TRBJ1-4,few,TGCAGTGCGAGCAACATGCTTTGGGGAAAACTGTTTTTT,CSASNMLWGKLFF
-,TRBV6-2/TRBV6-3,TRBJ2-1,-,TGTGCCAGCAGTACCACAGCTTGGGCCTACAATGAGCAGTTCTTC,CASSTTAWAYNEQFF
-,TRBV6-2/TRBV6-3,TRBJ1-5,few,TGTGCCAGCAGTTGGATGGGAGGCAATCAGCCCCAGCATTTT,CASSWMGGNQPQHF
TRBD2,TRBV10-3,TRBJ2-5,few,TGTGCCATCAGTTCCTCGGCGGGAGTTCAAGAGACCCAGTACTTC,CAISSSAGVQETQYF
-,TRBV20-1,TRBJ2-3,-,TGCAGTGCAATAGGGCCGTCAACTAGCACAGATACGCAGTATTTT,CSAIGPSTSTDTQYF